These 20 T cell receptor beta chains came from one sample sequenced in a study of blood T cell repertoires in COVID-19. The assay was immunoSEQ multiplex PCR, and TCRdb's table has in-frame clones only and misses some. The data contain 140,000 to 150,000 clones, 75% to 85% of them singletons. Input material: peripheral blood. These receptors were collected from a human donor with acute or convalescent COVID-19. The donor label of this sample is uncertain.

The chain has TRBV19 and TRBJ1-5, with a possible D match to TRBD1 (6 bases). Germline lookup yields CDR1 LNHDA and CDR2 SQIVND (reference sequence). The V and J ends lost 3 bases and 7 bases respectively, with 22 bases between them. The CDR3 covers 17 residues. CDR3 sequence reads: CASSIGEGGLPRQPQHF. CDR3 nucleotides: TGTGCCAGTAGTATCGGGGAAGGGGGATTACCACGGCAGCCCCAGCATTTT.

The V call is TRBV5-4, the J call TRBJ1-6, with a tentative D call TRBD1 (6 bases). This CDR3 is 14 amino acids long. The V end was cut by 2 bases, the J end by 7 bases, with 10 bases between. The germline V gene has CDR1 SGHNT and CDR2 YYREEE (reference sequence). In DNA form, the CDR3 reads TGTGCCAGCAGCTTAGACAGGACGAATTCACCCCTCCACTTT. Translated: CASSLDRTNSPLHF. Filled out from reference TRBV5-4 and TRBJ1-6, the complete variable domain reads ETGVTQSPTHLIKTRGQQVTLRCSSQSGHNTVSWYQQALGQGPQFIFQYYREEENGRGNFPPRFSGLQFPNYSSELNVNALELDDSALYLCASSLDRTNSPLHFGNGTRLTVT.

The chain carries TRBV18 and TRBJ1-1, with a tentative D call TRBD1 (5 bases). This CDR3 is 14 amino acids long. V lost 6 bases, J lost 2 bases, and 13 bases lay in between. The germline V gene has CDR1 KGHSH and CDR2 LQKENI. The CDR3 here is CASSPGQPNTEAFF. In DNA, the CDR3 is TGTGCCAGCTCTCCCGGACAACCCAACACTGAAGCTTTCTTT.

In its sample, this clone was seen once. V usage is TRBV11-1 and J usage is TRBJ2-2; D is unresolved. There are 13 residues in the CDR3. Trimming removed 5 bases at V and 6 bases at J, with 10 bases between. Germline V gene lookup returns CDR1 SGHAT and CDR2 FQDESV (reference sequence). The chain's CDR3 is CASSATTAGELFF. In DNA form, the CDR3 reads TGTGCCAGCAGCGCAACGACTGCCGGGGAGCTGTTTTTT.

This chain connects TRBV3-1 (or the pseudogene TRBV3-2) to TRBJ1-6; no clear D. V lost 3 bases and J lost 6, with 9 bases in between. CDR3 size: 14 residues. In germline, CDR1 is LGHDT, CDR2 YNNKEL (reference sequence). CDR3 nucleotides: TGTGCCAGCAGCCATACCGAGTCTAATTCACCCCTCCACTTT. Its protein product is CASSHTESNSPLHF.

The rearrangement joins TRBV4-1 to TRBJ2-7; TRBD1 matches 7 bases. From germline, CDR1 is MGHRA and CDR2 YSYEKL. The junction had 1 base not matched to a gene; V was cut back by 2 bases and J by 0 bases. CDR3 length equals 14 residues. This CDR3 reads CASSQRDSSYEQYF. Written as DNA, the CDR3 is TGCGCCAGCAGCCAACGGGACAGCTCCTACGAGCAGTACTTC.

The V call is TRBV10-3, the J call TRBJ2-3; D uncertain. The V and J ends lost 5 bases and 5 bases respectively, with 14 bases between them. CDR1 is ENHRY, CDR2 SYGVKD, per germline. This CDR3 has 14 residues. Here the CDR3 reads CAISKESQGDTQYF. As DNA, the CDR3 is TGTGCCATCAGTAAGGAGAGCCAAGGAGATACGCAGTATTTT.

A few counts support this clone. The chain links TRBV2 to TRBJ2-7; 12 nucleotides match TRBD1. V dropped 7 bases and J dropped 7; count of bases not matched to a gene: 8. This CDR3 is built from 14 residues. CDR1 and CDR2 from the germline V gene are SNHLY and FYNNEI. The CDR3 DNA reads TGTGCCAGCAAGGTGGGACAGGGGGCGCGGGAGCAGTACTTC. Translating gives CASKVGQGAREQYF.

V gene TRBV30 combines with J gene TRBJ1-2; 7 nucleotides align to TRBD1. Germline CDR1 GTSNPN, CDR2 SVGIG (reference sequence). The CDR3 totals 14 residues. Trimming took 3 bases from V and 5 from J; bases not matched to a gene: 9. The CDR3 sequence is CAWRDRVIEYGYTF. CDR3 coding DNA: TGTGCCTGGAGAGACAGGGTAATCGAGTATGGCTACACCTTC. Variable domain in full (rest from reference TRBV30 and TRBJ1-2): SQTIHQWPATLVQPVGSPLSLECTVEGTSNPNLYWYRQAAGRGLQLLFYSVGIGQISSEVPQNLSASRPQDRQFILSSKKLLLSDSGFYLCAWRDRVIEYGYTFGSGTRLTVV.

The chain uses TRBV9 and TRBJ1-2; a possible D gene is TRBD1 (6 bases). This CDR3 has 15 residues. The V end lost 5 bases, the J end lost 1 base, and 15 bases lay between the germline ends. CDR1 is SGDLS, CDR2 YYNGEE, per germline. The CDR3 bases are TGTGCCAGCAGTCCTGGGGGCCATTTTAACTATGGCTACACCTTC. This encodes CASSPGGHFNYGYTF.

The V call is TRBV5-1, the J call TRBJ2-1; TRBD2 matches at 7 bases. This CDR3 spans 15 amino acids. The germline V gene has CDR1 SGHRS and CDR2 YFSETQ. J gave up 0 bases and V 2 bases, and 2 bases lay outside the gene matches. In nucleotides, the CDR3 is TGCGCCAGCAGCTTCGGGGGGACCTCCTACAATGAGCAGTTCTTC. Translated: CASSFGGTSYNEQFF.

V and J are TRBV11-2 and TRBJ2-3, with 8 nucleotides matching TRBD2. Unmatched junction bases numbered 5, after V lost 5 bases and J lost 4 bases. The CDR3 consists of 14 residues. Looked up from germline, CDR1 is SGHAT and CDR2 is FQNNGV. CDR3 sequence reads: CASSPGLAADTQYF. Here the CDR3 DNA reads TGTGCCAGCAGCCCAGGACTAGCCGCAGATACGCAGTATTTT.

This sequence joins TRBV7-9 and TRBJ2-3; D remains unclear. Germline V gene sequence: CDR1 SEHNR, CDR2 FQNEAQ (reference sequence). This CDR3 spans 15 amino acids. V dropped 1 base and J dropped 4 bases, with 12 bases sitting between them. The DNA of the CDR3 is TGTGCCAGCAGCTTAGTTCTCCCCTCCCCAGATACGCAGTATTTT. This gives the protein CASSLVLPSPDTQYF.

Only a few counts were recorded for this clone. V usage is TRBV11-2 and J usage is TRBJ2-2; 10 bases match TRBD2. The CDR3 has 16 residues. V dropped 7 bases and J dropped 6; count of bases not matched to a gene: 11. The V gene's germline CDR1 is SGHAT and CDR2 FQNNGV. The CDR3 sequence: CASKGGSGTSAGELFF. In DNA, the CDR3 is TGTGCCAGCAAGGGAGGTTCGGGGACTAGCGCCGGGGAGCTGTTTTTT.

The V call is TRBV19, the J call TRBJ2-7; 8 bases align to TRBD1. V was clipped by 3 bases and J by 6 bases; unmatched bases: 7. This CDR3 is built from 14 residues. Germline CDR1 LNHDA, CDR2 SQIVND (reference sequence). CDR3 nucleotides: TGTGCCAGTAGTATCCGGACAGGGCTAGGCGAGCAGTACGTC. It translates to CASSIRTGLGEQYV.

This clone was picked up a small number of times. V usage is TRBV10-3 and J usage is TRBJ2-3; 7 bases map to TRBD2. The CDR3 runs 15 residues. Unmatched junction bases numbered 8, after V lost 0 bases and J lost 8 bases. Per the germline V gene, CDR1 is ENHRY and CDR2 is SYGVKD. DNA of the CDR3: TGTGCCATCAGTGAGTCAGGGTGGACTAGTGCTACGCAGTATTTT. It is translated as CAISESGWTSATQYF.

J is TRBJ2-1 and V is TRBV19; D is possibly TRBD2 (5 bases). The CDR3 length is 14 residues. CDR1 LNHDA and CDR2 SQIVND come from the germline V gene (reference sequence). V lost 0 bases, J lost 4 bases, and 7 bases lay in between. The CDR3 region is CASSIEAAYNEQFF. CDR3 DNA: TGTGCCAGTAGTATAGAAGCGGCATACAATGAGCAGTTCTTC.

In its sample, this clone was seen a few times. This rearrangement joins TRBV18 to TRBJ1-4, with D maybe TRBD1 (5 bases). This CDR3 region has 14 residues. Trimming took off 6 bases at V and 11 bases at J, with 19 bases between the two ends. Looked up from germline, CDR1 is KGHSH and CDR2 is LQKENI. CDR3 DNA sequence: TGTGCCAGCTCGCGGGACTACGAGTCACAGAAACTGTTTTTT. Residues: CASSRDYESQKLFF.

This sequence joins TRBV18 and TRBJ2-1; 8 nucleotides match TRBD2. There are 17 residues in the CDR3. The trim removed 3 bases at V and 5 bases at J, leaving 12 bases unmatched. The germline V gene encodes CDR1 KGHSH and CDR2 LQKENI. Here the CDR3 DNA reads TGTGCCAGCTCACCTTGGACTAGCAGTTACGACCACAATGAGCAGTTCTTC. Translation gives CASSPWTSSYDHNEQFF. Full variable domain (outside the CDR3, taken from reference TRBV18 and TRBJ2-1): NAGVMQNPRHLVRRRGQEARLRCSPMKGHSHVYWYRQLPEEGLKFMVYLQKENIIDESGMPKERFSAEFPKEGPSILRIQQVVRGDSAAYFCASSPWTSSYDHNEQFFGPGTRLTVL.

V gene TRBV24-1 combines with J gene TRBJ1-2, with D possibly matching TRBD1 (5 bases). Trimming stripped 4 bases from V and 2 bases from J, with 10 bases between. Germline V CDR1 and CDR2: KGHDR, SFDVKD. CDR3 length equals 14 residues. The CDR3 loop is CATSDAGFNYGYTF. CDR3 nucleotides: TGTGCCACCAGTGACGCAGGGTTCAACTATGGCTACACCTTC.